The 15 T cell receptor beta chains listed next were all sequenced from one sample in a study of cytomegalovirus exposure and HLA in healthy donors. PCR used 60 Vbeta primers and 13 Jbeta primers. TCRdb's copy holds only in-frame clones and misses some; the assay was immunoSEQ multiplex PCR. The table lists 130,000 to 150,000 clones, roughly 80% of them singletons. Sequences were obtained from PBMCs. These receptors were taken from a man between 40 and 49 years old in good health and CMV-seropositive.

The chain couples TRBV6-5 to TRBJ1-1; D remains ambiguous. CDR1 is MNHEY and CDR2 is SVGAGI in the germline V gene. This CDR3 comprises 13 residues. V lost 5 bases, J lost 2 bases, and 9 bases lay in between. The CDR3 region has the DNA TGTGCCAGCAGTCAGAAACCCAACACTGAAGCTTTCTTT. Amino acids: CASSQKPNTEAFF.

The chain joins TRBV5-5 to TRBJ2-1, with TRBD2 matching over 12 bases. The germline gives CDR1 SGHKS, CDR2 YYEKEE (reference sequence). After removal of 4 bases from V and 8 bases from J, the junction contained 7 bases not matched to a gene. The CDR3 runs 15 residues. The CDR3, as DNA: TGTGCCAGCAGCCAGACTAGCGGGAGTACGTATGAGCAGTTCTTC. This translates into CASSQTSGSTYEQFF.

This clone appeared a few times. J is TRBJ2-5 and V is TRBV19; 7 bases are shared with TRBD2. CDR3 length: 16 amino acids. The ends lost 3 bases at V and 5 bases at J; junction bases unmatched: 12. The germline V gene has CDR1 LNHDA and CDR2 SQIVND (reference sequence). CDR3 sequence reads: CASSMVRERGQETQYF. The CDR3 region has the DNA TGTGCCAGTAGTATGGTGAGGGAGCGGGGTCAGGAGACCCAGTACTTC.

CDR3 in DNA: TGTGCCAGCAGCTTGAGACTAGCGGGCAGCGATACGCAGTATTTT. This codes for CASSLRLAGSDTQYF. The chain has TRBV5-4 and TRBJ2-3; 10 bases are shared with TRBD2. The germline CDR1 and CDR2 sequences are SGHNT and YYREEE (reference sequence). The CDR3 runs 15 residues. The V segment lost 1 base and the J segment 6 bases; nucleotides outside the gene matches: 5.

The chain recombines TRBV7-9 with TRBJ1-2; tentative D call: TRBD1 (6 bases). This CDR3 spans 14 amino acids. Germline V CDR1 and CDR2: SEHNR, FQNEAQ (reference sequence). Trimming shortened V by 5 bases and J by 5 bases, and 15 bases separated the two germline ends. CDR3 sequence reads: CASSGIQGWYGYTF. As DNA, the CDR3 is TGTGCCAGCAGCGGCATCCAGGGGTGGTATGGCTACACCTTC.

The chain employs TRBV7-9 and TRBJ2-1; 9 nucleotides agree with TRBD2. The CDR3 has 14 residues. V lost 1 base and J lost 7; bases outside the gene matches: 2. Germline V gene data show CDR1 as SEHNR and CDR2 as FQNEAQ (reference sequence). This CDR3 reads CASSLVLAGNEQFF. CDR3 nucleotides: TGTGCCAGCAGCTTAGTACTAGCGGGTAATGAGCAGTTCTTC.

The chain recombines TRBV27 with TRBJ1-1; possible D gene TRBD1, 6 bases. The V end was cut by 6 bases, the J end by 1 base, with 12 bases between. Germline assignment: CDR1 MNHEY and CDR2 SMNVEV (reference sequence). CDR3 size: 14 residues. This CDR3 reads CASRITGTNTEAFF. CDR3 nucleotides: TGTGCCAGCAGAATTACAGGGACGAACACTGAAGCTTTCTTT.

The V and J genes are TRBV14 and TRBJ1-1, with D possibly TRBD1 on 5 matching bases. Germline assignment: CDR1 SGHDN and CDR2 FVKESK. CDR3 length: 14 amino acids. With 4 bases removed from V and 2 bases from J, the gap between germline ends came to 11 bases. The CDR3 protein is CASSLLGGNTEAFF. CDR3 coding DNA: TGTGCCAGCAGCCTTTTGGGGGGAAACACTGAAGCTTTCTTT. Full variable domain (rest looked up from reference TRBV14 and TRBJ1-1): EAGVTQFPSHSVIEKGQTVTLRCDPISGHDNLYWYRRVMGKEIKFLLHFVKESKQDESGMPNNRFLAERTGGTYSTLKVQPAELEDSGVYFCASSLLGGNTEAFFGQGTRLTVV.

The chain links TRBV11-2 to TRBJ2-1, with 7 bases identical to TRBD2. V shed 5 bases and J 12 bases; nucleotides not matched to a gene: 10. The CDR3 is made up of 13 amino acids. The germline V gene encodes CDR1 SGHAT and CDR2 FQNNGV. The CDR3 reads CASSGGESTPQFF. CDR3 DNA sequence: TGTGCCAGCAGCGGGGGGGAGTCGACACCGCAGTTCTTC.

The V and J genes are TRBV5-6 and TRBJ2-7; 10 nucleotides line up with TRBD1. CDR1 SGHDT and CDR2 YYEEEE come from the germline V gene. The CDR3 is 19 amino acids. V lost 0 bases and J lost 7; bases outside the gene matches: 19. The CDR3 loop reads CASSLAQPRGTGAIWEQYF. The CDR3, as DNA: TGTGCCAGCAGCTTGGCCCAGCCTAGGGGGACAGGGGCCATCTGGGAGCAGTACTTC.

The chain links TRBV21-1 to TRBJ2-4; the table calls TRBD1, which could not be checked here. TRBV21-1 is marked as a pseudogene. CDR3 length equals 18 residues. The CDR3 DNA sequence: TGTGCCAGCAGCAAAAAGGGGGTGACTAATCTAGCCAAAAACATTCAGTACTTC. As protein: CASSKKGVTNLAKNIQYF.

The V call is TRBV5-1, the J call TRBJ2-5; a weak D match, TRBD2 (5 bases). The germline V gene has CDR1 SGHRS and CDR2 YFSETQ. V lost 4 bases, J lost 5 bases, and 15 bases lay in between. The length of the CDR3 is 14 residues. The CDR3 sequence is CASSQDGGRETQYF. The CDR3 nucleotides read TGCGCCAGCAGCCAGGACGGCGGGCGCGAGACCCAGTACTTC.

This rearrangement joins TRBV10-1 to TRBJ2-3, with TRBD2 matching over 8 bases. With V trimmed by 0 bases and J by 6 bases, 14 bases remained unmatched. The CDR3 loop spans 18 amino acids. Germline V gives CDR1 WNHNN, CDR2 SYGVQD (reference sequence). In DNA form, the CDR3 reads TGCGCCAGCAGTGAGTCGATGGACGGGAGGGCCGAGTCGGATACGCAGTATTTT. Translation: CASSESMDGRAESDTQYF.

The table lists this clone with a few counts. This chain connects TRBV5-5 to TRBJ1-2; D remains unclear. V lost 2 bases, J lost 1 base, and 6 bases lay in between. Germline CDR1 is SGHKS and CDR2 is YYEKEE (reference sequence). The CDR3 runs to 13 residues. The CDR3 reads CASSFLINYGYTF. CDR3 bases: TGTGCCAGCAGCTTCCTTATTAACTATGGCTACACCTTC.

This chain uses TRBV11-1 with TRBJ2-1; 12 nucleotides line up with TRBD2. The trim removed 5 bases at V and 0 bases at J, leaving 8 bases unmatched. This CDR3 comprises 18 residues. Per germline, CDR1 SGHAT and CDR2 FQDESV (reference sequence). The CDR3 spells CASSQPASGRGSYNEQFF. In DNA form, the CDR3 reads TGTGCCAGCAGCCAGCCAGCTAGCGGGAGGGGCTCCTACAATGAGCAGTTCTTC.